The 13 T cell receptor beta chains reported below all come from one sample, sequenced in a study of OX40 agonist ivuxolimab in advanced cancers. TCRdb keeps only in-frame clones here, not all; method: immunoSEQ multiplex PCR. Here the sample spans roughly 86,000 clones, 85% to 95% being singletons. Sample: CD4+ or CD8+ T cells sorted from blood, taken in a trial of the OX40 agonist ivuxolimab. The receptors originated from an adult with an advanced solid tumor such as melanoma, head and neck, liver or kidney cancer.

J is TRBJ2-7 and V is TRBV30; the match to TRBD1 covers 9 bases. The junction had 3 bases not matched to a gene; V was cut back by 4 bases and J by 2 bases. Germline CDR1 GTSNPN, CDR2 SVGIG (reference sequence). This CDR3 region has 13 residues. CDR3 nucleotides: TGTGCCTGGATGCGACAGGGGGCCTACGAGCAGTACTTC. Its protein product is CAWMRQGAYEQYF.

The CDR3 reads CASSPQGNSPLHF. DNA of the CDR3: TGTGCCAGCAGCCCACAGGGGAATTCACCCCTCCACTTT. The V call is TRBV7-2, the J call TRBJ1-6; TRBD1 aligns across 7 bases. The V gene's germline CDR1 is SGHTA and CDR2 FQGNSA. V gave up 5 bases and J gave up 7 bases; unmatched junction bases: 2. This CDR3 region has 13 residues.

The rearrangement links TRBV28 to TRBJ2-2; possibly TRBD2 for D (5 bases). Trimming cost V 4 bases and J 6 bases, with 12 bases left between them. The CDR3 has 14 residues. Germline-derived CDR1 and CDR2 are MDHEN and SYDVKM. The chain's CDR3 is CASSSGSTPGELFF. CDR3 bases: TGTGCCAGCAGTTCGGGGTCCACCCCCGGGGAGCTGTTTTTT.

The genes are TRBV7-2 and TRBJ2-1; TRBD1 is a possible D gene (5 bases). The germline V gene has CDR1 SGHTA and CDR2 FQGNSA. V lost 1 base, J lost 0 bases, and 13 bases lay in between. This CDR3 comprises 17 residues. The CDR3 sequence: CASSLVFDSLSYNEQFF. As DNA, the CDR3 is TGTGCCAGCAGCTTAGTATTCGACAGTCTCTCCTACAATGAGCAGTTCTTC.

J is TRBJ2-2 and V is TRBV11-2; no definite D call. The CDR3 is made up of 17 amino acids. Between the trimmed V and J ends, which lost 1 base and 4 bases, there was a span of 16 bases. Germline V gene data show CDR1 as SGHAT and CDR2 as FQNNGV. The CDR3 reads CASSLGSAGARTGELFF. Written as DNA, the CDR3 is TGTGCCAGCAGCTTAGGCTCAGCCGGAGCGCGCACCGGGGAGCTGTTTTTT.

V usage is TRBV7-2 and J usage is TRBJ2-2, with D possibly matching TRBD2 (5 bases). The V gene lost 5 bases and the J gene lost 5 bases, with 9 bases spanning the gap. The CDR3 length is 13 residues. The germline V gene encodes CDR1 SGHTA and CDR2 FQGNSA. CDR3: CASSAGVTGELFF. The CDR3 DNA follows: TGTGCCAGCAGCGCCGGGGTAACCGGGGAGCTGTTTTTT.

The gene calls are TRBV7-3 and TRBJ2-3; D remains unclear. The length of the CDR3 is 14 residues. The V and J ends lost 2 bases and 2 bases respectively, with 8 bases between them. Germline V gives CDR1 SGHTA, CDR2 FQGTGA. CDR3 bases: TGTGCCAGCAGCTTACGAGGCGACACAGATACGCAGTATTTT. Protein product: CASSLRGDTDTQYF.

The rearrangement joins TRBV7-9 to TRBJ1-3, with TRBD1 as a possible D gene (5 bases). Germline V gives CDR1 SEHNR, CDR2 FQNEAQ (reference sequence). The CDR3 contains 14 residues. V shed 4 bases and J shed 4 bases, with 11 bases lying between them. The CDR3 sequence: CASSYPGLGNTIYF. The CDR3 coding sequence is TGTGCCAGCAGCTACCCAGGGCTAGGAAACACCATATATTTT.

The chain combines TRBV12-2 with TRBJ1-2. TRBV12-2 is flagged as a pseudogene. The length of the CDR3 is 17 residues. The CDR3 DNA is TGTGCAAGTCGCTTAGTTGGGGGTGTTAGATTCCATGGGGGCTACACCTTC. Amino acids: CASRLVGGVRFHGGYTF.

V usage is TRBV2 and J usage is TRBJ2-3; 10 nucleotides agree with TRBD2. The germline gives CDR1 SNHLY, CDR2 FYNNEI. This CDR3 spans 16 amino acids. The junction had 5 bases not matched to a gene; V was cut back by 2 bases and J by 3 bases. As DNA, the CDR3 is TGTGCCAGCAGTGAAATTCCAGCGGGGGGGACAGATACGCAGTATTTT. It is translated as CASSEIPAGGTDTQYF.

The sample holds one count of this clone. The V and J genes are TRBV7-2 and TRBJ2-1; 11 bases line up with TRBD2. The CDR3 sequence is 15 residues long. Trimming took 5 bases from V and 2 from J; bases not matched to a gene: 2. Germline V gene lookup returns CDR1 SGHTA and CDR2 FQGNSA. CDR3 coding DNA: TGTGCCAGCAGCCCTAGCGGGGGGACCTACAATGAGCAGTTCTTC. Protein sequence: CASSPSGGTYNEQFF. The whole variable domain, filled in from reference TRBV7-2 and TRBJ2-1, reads GAGVSQSPSNKVTEKGKDVELRCDPISGHTALYWYRQSLGQGLEFLIYFQGNSAPDKSGLPSDRFSAERTGGSVSTLTIQRTQQEDSAVYLCASSPSGGTYNEQFFGPGTRLTVL.

CDR3 in DNA: TGTGCCAGCAGTTACTCAGCCAGGGTCGAGACCCAGTACTTC. Translating gives CASSYSARVETQYF. This chain connects TRBV6-5 to TRBJ2-5, with D possibly matching TRBD1 (5 bases). Germline loops: CDR1 MNHEY, CDR2 SVGAGI. V dropped 0 bases and J dropped 5 bases, with 10 bases sitting between them. The CDR3 extends over 14 amino acids.

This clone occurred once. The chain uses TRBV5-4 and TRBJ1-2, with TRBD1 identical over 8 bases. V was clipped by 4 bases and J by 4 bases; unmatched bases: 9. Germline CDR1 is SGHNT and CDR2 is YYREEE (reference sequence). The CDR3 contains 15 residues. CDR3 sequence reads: CASSAPTGGGYGYTF. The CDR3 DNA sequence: TGTGCCAGCAGCGCGCCCACAGGGGGTGGCTATGGCTACACCTTC.